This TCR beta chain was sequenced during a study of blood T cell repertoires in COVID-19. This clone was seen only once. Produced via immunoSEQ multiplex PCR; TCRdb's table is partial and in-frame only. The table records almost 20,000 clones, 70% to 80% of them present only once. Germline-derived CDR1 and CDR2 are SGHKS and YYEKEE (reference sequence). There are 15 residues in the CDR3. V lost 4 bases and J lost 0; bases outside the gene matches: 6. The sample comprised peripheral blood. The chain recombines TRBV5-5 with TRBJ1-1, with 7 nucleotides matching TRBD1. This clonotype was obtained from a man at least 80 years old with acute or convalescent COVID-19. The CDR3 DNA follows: TGTGCCAGCAGCCAAGGGACAGTGATGAACACTGAAGCTTTCTTT. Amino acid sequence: CASSQGTVMNTEAFF.